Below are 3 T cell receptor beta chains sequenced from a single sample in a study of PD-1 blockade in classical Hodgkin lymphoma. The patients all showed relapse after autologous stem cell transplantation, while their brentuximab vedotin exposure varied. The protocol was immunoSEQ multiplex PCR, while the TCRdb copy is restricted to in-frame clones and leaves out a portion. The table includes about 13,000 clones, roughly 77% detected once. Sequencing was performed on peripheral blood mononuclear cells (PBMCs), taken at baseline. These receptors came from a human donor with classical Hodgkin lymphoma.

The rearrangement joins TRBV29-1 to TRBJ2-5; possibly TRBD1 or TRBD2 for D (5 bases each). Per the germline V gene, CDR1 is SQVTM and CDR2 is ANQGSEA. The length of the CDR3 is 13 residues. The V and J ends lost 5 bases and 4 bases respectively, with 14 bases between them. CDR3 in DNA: TGCAGCGTTACCCGGGACGGACGAGAGACCCAGTACTTC. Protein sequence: CSVTRDGRETQYF.

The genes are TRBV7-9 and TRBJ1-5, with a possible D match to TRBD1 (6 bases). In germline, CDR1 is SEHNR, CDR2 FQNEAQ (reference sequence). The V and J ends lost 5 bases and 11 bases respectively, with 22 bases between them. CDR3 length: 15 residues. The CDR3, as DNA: TGTGCCAGCAGCCTGGGGGGGGCCCTATATCAAACCCAGCATTTT. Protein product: CASSLGGALYQTQHF.

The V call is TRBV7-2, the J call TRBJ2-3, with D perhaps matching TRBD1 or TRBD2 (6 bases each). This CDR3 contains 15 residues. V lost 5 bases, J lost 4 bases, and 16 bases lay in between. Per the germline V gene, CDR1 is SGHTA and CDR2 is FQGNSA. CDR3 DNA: TGTGCCAGCAGCCCGCGCCGGGGGCCAGCAGATACGCAGTATTTT. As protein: CASSPRRGPADTQYF.